This T cell receptor (delta chain) stems from a study of γδ T cells in repeated Plasmodium falciparum infection. Study-wide results and caveats: Malian children's Vdelta2-negative repertoires appeared more expanded and less diverse than Australians'. One small rural Malian village, predominantly a single ethnic group, supplied the cohort.

TCRdb re-analyzed the multiplex PCR reads via CATT. The table has 85,000 to 100,000 delta-chain clones, 0.85% to 1% seen once. This clone was counted between two and nine times. What it binds is unknown. The protein in TCRdb stems from a much larger clone and differs at residue 22 from this DNA's translation, likely a read error; here the protein is translated from the DNA. Trimming cost V 2 bases and J 3 bases; bases outside gene matches: 39. The CDR3 length is 27 residues. Looked up from germline, CDR1 is TSWWSYY and CDR2 is QGS. Flow sorting of PBMC yielded separate Vgamma9/Vdelta2+ and Vdelta2-negative gammadelta T cell populations for bulk repertoire analysis.

The chain couples TRDV1 to TRDJ1, with TRDD3 matching 10 bases. Sequenced: gamma-delta T cells from blood. The sequence derives from a pool of human donors (malaria-infected and uninfected, not separated). CDR3 amino acids: CALGESEDPTPSSGDTRIGWDADKLIF. In DNA form, the CDR3 reads TGTGCTCTTGGGGAAAGTGAGGATCCTACGCCCTCTTCGGGGGATACGCGTATAGGATGGGATGCCGATAAACTCATCTTT.